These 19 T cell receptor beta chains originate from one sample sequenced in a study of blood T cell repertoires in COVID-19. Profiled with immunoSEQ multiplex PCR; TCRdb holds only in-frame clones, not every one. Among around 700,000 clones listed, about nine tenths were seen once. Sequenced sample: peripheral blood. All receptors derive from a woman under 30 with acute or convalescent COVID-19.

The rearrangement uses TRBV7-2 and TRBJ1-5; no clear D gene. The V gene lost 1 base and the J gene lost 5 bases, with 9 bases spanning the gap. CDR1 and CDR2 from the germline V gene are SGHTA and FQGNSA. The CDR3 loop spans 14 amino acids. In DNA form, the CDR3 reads TGTGCCAGCAGCTTAGGGACGAGGGATCAGCCCCAGCATTTT. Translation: CASSLGTRDQPQHF.

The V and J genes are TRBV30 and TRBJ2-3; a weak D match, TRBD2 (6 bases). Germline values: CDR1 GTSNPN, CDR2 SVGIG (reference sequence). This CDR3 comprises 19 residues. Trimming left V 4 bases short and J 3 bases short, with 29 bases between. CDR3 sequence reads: CAWTKWGLGPDGGTDTQYF. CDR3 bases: TGTGCCTGGACGAAATGGGGACTGGGACCCGATGGTGGAACAGATACGCAGTATTTT.

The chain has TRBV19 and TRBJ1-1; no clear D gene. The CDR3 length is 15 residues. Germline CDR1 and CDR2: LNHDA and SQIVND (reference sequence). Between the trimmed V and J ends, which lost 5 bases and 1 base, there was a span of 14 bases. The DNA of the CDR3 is TGTGCCAGTAGTGTCGGAGGCAGGACGAACACTGAAGCTTTCTTT. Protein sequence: CASSVGGRTNTEAFF.

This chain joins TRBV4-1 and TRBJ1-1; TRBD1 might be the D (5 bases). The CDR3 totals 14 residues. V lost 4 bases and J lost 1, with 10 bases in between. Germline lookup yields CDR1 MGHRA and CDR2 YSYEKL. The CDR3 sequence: CASSLRGENTEAFF. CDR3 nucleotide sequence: TGCGCCAGCAGCCTCCGGGGGGAGAACACTGAAGCTTTCTTT.

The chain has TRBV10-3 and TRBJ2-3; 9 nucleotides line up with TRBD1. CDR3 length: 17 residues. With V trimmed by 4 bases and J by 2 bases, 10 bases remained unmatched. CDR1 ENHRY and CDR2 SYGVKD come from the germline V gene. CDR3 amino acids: CAISAADRGLYTDTQYF. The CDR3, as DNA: TGTGCCATCAGTGCGGCGGACAGGGGCCTATACACAGATACGCAGTATTTT.

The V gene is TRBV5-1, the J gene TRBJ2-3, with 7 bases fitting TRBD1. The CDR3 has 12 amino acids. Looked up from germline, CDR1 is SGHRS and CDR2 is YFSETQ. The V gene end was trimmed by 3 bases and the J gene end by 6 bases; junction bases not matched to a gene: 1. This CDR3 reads CASSSDRDTQYF. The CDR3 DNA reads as TGCGCCAGCAGCTCGGACAGGGATACGCAGTATTTT.

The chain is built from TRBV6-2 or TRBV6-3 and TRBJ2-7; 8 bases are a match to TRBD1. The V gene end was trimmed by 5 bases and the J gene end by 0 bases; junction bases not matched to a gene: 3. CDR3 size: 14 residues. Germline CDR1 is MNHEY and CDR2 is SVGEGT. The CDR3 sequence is CASSPTGGSYEQYF. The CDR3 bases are TGTGCCAGCAGTCCAACAGGGGGCTCCTACGAGCAGTACTTC.

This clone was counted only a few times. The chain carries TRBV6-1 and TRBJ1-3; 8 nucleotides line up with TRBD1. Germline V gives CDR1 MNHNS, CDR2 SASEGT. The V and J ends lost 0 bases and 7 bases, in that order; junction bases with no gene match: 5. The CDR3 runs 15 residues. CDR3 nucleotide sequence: TGTGCCAGCAGTGAAGCGACAGGGGATGTGAACACCATATATTTT. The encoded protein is CASSEATGDVNTIYF.

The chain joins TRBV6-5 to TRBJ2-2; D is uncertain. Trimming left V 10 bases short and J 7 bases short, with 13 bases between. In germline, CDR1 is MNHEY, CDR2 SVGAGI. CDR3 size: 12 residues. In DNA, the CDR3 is TGTGCCACCCGGAGATGGGTCGGGGAGCTGTTTTTT. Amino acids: CATRRWVGELFF.

The CDR3 loop reads CASTATPGTEAFF. CDR3 DNA sequence: TGCGCCAGCACCGCAACCCCGGGCACTGAAGCTTTCTTT. The genes are TRBV5-1 and TRBJ1-1; D is unresolved. Trimming cost V 6 bases and J 4 bases, with 13 bases left between them. The germline V gene encodes CDR1 SGHRS and CDR2 YFSETQ. The CDR3 is made up of 13 amino acids.

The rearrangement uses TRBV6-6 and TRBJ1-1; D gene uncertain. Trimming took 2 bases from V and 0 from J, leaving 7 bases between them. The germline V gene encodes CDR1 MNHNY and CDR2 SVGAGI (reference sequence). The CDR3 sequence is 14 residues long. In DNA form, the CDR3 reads TGTGCCAGCAGTTACGAGGAGGTGAACACTGAAGCTTTCTTT. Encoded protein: CASSYEEVNTEAFF.

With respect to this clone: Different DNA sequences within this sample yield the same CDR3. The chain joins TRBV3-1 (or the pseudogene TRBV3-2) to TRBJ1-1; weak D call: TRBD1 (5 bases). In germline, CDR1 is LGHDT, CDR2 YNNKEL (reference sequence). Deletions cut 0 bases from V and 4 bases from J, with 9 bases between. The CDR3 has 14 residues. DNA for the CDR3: TGTGCCAGCAGCCAAGACAGGGCTGGCACTGAAGCTTTCTTT. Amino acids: CASSQDRAGTEAFF.

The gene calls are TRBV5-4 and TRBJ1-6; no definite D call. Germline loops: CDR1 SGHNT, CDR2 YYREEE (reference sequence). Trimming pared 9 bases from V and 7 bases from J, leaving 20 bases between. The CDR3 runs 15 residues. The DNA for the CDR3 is TGTGCCATCGGCTCCGGGAAACTAGGCAATTCACCCCTCCACTTT. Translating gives CAIGSGKLGNSPLHF.

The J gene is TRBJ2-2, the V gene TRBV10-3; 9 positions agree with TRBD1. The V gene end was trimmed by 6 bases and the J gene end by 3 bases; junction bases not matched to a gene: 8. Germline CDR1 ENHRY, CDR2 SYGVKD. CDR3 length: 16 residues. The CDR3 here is CAIRKTGGDDTGELFF. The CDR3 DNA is TGTGCCATCAGGAAAACAGGGGGCGATGACACCGGGGAGCTGTTTTTT.

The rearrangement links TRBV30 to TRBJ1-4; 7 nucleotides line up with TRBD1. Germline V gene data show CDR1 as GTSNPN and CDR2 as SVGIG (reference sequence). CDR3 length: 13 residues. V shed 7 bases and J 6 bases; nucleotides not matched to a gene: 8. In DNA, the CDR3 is TGTGCCTCCGGCCGGGACAGACATGAAAAACTGTTTTTT. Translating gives CASGRDRHEKLFF.

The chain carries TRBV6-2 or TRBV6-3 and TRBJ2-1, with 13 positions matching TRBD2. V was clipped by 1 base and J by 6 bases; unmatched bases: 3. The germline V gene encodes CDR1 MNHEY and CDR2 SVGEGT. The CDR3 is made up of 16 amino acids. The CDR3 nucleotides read TGTGCCAGCAGTTACTTAGGGACTAGCGGGGCCAATGAGCAGTTCTTC. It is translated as CASSYLGTSGANEQFF.

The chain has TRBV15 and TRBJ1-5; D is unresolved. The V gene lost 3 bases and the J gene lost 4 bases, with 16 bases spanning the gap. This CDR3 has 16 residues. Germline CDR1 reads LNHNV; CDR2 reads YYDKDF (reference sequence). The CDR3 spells CATSSLGGGLNQPQHF. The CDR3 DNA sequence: TGTGCCACCAGCAGTCTAGGAGGAGGGTTAAATCAGCCCCAGCATTTT.

Written as DNA, the CDR3 is TGCGCCAGCAGCCAAGCTCTAGGAGGGGTCTATGGCTACACCTTC. Translated, it gives CASSQALGGVYGYTF. The rearrangement uses TRBV4-3 and TRBJ1-2, with D possibly TRBD1 on 5 matching bases. The germline V gene encodes CDR1 LGHNA and CDR2 YSLEER. The V and J ends lost 1 base and 4 bases respectively, with 13 bases between them. The CDR3 runs to 15 residues.

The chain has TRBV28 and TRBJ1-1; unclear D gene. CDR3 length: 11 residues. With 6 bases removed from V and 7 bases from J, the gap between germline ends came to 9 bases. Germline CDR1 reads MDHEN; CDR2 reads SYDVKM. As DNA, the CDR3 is TGTGCCAGCAGCAGACGAGGTGAAGCTTTCTTT. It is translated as CASSRRGEAFF.